What follows are 25 T cell receptor beta chains derived from one specimen sequenced in a study of beta chain features in type 1 diabetes. Every isolated RNA sample was fully reverse transcribed, so sequencing captured expressed TCRB transcripts. The assay was immunoSEQ multiplex PCR, and TCRdb's table has in-frame clones only and misses some. Here the sample spans around 150,000 clones, about 8.1% being singletons. The sample consisted of central memory CD4+ T cells from blood. These receptors came from a man between 18 and 29 years old in good health.

This clone was recorded a few times. The chain carries TRBV7-3 and TRBJ2-2; no firm D call. This CDR3 comprises 15 residues. Per the germline V gene, CDR1 is SGHTA and CDR2 is FQGTGA. Trimming took off 3 bases at V and 3 bases at J, with 11 bases between the two ends. The CDR3 coding sequence is TGTGCCAGCAGCTTGGGTGTTGGAGACACCGGGGAGCTGTTTTTT. It specifies CASSLGVGDTGELFF.

The V gene is TRBV19, the J gene TRBJ1-2; TRBD1 matches 8 bases. The CDR3 has 13 residues. Germline lookup yields CDR1 LNHDA and CDR2 SQIVND (reference sequence). J lost 2 bases, V lost 5 bases, and 1 base had no gene match. The CDR3 sequence: CASSRDRNYGYTF. Written as DNA, the CDR3 is TGTGCCAGTAGTCGGGACAGGAACTATGGCTACACCTTC.

This chain connects TRBV28 to TRBJ2-1; possible D gene TRBD2, 6 bases. Trimming pared 6 bases from V and 0 bases from J, leaving 12 bases between. The germline V gene has CDR1 MDHEN and CDR2 SYDVKM. The CDR3 consists of 15 residues. Here the CDR3 reads CASSPLGGSYNEQFF. The CDR3 coding sequence is TGTGCCAGCAGCCCCTTGGGGGGCTCCTACAATGAGCAGTTCTTC.

This clone was counted ten times or more. The same CDR3 also results from other DNA sequences found in this sample. The V gene is TRBV7-9, the J gene TRBJ2-3; D is unresolved. The CDR3 contains 12 residues. Per the germline V gene, CDR1 is SEHNR and CDR2 is FQNEAQ (reference sequence). V shed 5 bases and J shed 3 bases, with 6 bases lying between them. CDR3 in amino acids: CASSPTTDTQYF. CDR3 nucleotide sequence: TGTGCCAGCAGCCCAACTACAGATACGCAGTATTTT.

This clone was detected a few times. The chain uses TRBV9 and TRBJ2-2; 8 nucleotides agree with TRBD1. Losses at the gene ends were 6 bases for V and 0 bases for J; bases not matched to a gene: 4. CDR3 length equals 15 residues. Germline V gives CDR1 SGDLS, CDR2 YYNGEE. The DNA for the CDR3 is TGTGCCAGCAACTCAGGGGGCGCGAACACCGGGGAGCTGTTTTTT. Translating it yields CASNSGGANTGELFF.

About this clone: The junction shows a germline mismatch at one end, possibly a read error. Other DNA sequences within the sample encode an identical CDR3. J is TRBJ2-1 and V is TRBV9; 11 bases fit TRBD2. Germline CDR1 is SGDLS and CDR2 is YYNGEE. The CDR3 extends over 13 amino acids. This CDR3 reads CAPTSGEYNEQFF. The DNA for the CDR3 is TGCGCCCCGACTAGCGGGGAATACAATGAGCAGTTCTTC.

The CDR3 reads CASSLVPSGGTGELFF. DNA of the CDR3: TGTGCCAGCAGCTTAGTGCCTAGCGGGGGCACCGGGGAGCTGTTTTTT. The chain employs TRBV11-3 and TRBJ2-2; TRBD2 agrees at 10 bases. After removal of 1 base from V and 4 bases from J, the junction contained 3 bases not matched to a gene. This CDR3 has 16 amino acids. Germline V gives CDR1 SGHNT, CDR2 YENEEA.

The chain links TRBV7-2 to TRBJ1-6, with a weak D call TRBD1 (5 bases). Between the trimmed V and J ends, which lost 4 bases and 7 bases, there was a span of 11 bases. In germline, CDR1 is SGHTA, CDR2 FQGNSA. CDR3 length: 14 residues. The CDR3 DNA reads as TGTGCCAGCAGCTCATTTCCAGGGAATTCACCCCTCCACTTT. This translates into CASSSFPGNSPLHF.

The gene calls are TRBV7-2 and TRBJ1-2; TRBD1 matches 8 bases. There are 15 residues in the CDR3. CDR1 SGHTA and CDR2 FQGNSA come from the germline V gene. With 3 bases clipped from V and 5 bases from J, the junction kept 8 bases outside the gene matches. As DNA, the CDR3 is TGTGCCAGCAGCTTCGGACAGGGAGACCTGTATGGCTACACCTTC. Protein product: CASSFGQGDLYGYTF.

This sequence joins TRBV7-2 and TRBJ2-7, with D perhaps TRBD1 (6 bases). The CDR3 consists of 15 residues. Looked up from germline, CDR1 is SGHTA and CDR2 is FQGNSA. The V end lost 1 base, the J end lost 1 base, and 11 bases lay between the germline ends. The CDR3 loop is CASSLDWTASYEQYF. The DNA for the CDR3 is TGTGCCAGCAGCTTAGACTGGACAGCGTCCTACGAGCAGTACTTC.

The sample holds a few counts of this clone. The rearrangement links TRBV5-4 to TRBJ2-5; 7 bases are shared with TRBD1. Germline lookup yields CDR1 SGHNT and CDR2 YYREEE (reference sequence). The CDR3 loop spans 15 amino acids. V lost 0 bases, J lost 4 bases, and 6 bases stayed unmatched. The chain's CDR3 is CASSLETGLGETQYF. As DNA, the CDR3 is TGTGCCAGCAGCTTGGAGACAGGGTTGGGAGAGACCCAGTACTTC.

In this sample, this clone turned up a few times. The chain combines TRBV6-1 with TRBJ1-2; no clear D. Trimming took off 2 bases at V and 4 bases at J, with 5 bases between the two ends. Germline V CDR1 and CDR2: MNHNS, SASEGT. The CDR3 loop spans 12 amino acids. The CDR3 DNA reads as TGTGCCAGCAGTGAACGTCCCTATGGCTACACCTTC. This gives the protein CASSERPYGYTF.

At least ten counts were recorded for this clone. The genes are TRBV4-3 and TRBJ2-6; D is ambiguous. CDR1 and CDR2 from the germline V gene are LGHNA and YSLEER. The CDR3 loop spans 16 amino acids. V lost 4 bases and J lost 1, with 11 bases in between. DNA for the CDR3: TGCGCCAGCAGCCCCCAGGTCGCTTCTGGGGCCAACGTCCTGACTTTC. This codes for CASSPQVASGANVLTF.

The J gene is TRBJ1-2, the V gene TRBV7-2, with a possible D match to TRBD1 (5 bases). The germline V gene has CDR1 SGHTA and CDR2 FQGNSA. Trimming removed 0 bases at V and 2 bases at J, with 13 bases between. The CDR3 sequence is 16 residues long. CDR3 sequence: CASSLAAGPGNYGYTF. CDR3 bases: TGTGCCAGCAGCTTAGCTGCGGGACCGGGGAACTATGGCTACACCTTC.

This chain links TRBV9 with TRBJ1-6; 7 positions match TRBD1. This CDR3 is 17 amino acids long. With V trimmed by 4 bases and J by 10 bases, 17 bases remained unmatched. The V gene's germline CDR1 is SGDLS and CDR2 YYNGEE. The CDR3 sequence is CASSSRQGAIEDSPLHF. The CDR3 DNA sequence: TGTGCCAGCAGCAGCAGACAGGGTGCGATAGAGGACTCACCCCTCCACTTT.

This clone has a handful of counts. This chain links TRBV7-3 with TRBJ2-2; TRBD1 might be the D (5 bases). The CDR3 consists of 14 residues. V was pared by 2 bases and J by 1 base, with 5 bases between. Per the germline V gene, CDR1 is SGHTA and CDR2 is FQGTGA. The CDR3 DNA follows: TGTGCCAGCAGCTTAGGACAGAACACCGGGGAGCTGTTTTTT. As protein: CASSLGQNTGELFF.

The chain recombines TRBV7-2 with TRBJ2-1; 12 bases map to TRBD2. The V gene end was trimmed by 0 bases and the J gene end by 7 bases; junction bases not matched to a gene: 10. CDR1 is SGHTA, CDR2 FQGNSA, per germline. The CDR3 is 18 residues long. CDR3 DNA: TGTGCCAGCAGCTTAGCAGCTAGCGGGAGGGCCAGGGGTAATGAGCAGTTCTTC. As protein: CASSLAASGRARGNEQFF.

This clone has a handful of counts. This chain connects TRBV7-2 to TRBJ2-7; 10 bases are shared with TRBD2. CDR1 and CDR2 (germline): SGHTA, FQGNSA. This CDR3 has 13 residues. V lost 8 bases, J lost 7 bases, and 8 bases stayed unmatched. The CDR3 nucleotides read TGTGCCAGCGGCACTAGCGGGGTGAGGGAGCAGTACTTC. Protein product: CASGTSGVREQYF.

The chain recombines TRBV9 with TRBJ2-1; 11 bases line up with TRBD2. The CDR3 consists of 16 residues. V trimming: 4 bases; J trimming: 10 bases; junction bases outside the gene matches: 13. CDR1 is SGDLS, CDR2 YYNGEE, per germline. The CDR3 DNA follows: TGTGCCAGCAGCTCATTTACACTAGCGGGAGATGAGGAGCAGTTCTTC. This codes for CASSSFTLAGDEEQFF.

This clone came up a few times. This chain links TRBV28 with TRBJ1-1; D remains unclear. Germline lookup yields CDR1 MDHEN and CDR2 SYDVKM. There are 12 residues in the CDR3. Deletions cut 3 bases from V and 6 bases from J, with 8 bases between. For the CDR3, the DNA is TGTGCCAGCAGTTTTATGAGTTCTGAAGCTTTCTTT. Residues: CASSFMSSEAFF.

This clone was found many times. The rearrangement uses TRBV18 and TRBJ2-4; 10 bases agree with TRBD1. The germline V gene has CDR1 KGHSH and CDR2 LQKENI. The junction had 7 bases not matched to a gene; V was cut back by 3 bases and J by 8 bases. This CDR3 is 15 amino acids long. The CDR3 is CASSPRDRGQDIQYF. For the CDR3, the DNA is TGTGCCAGCTCACCCAGAGACAGGGGGCAGGACATTCAGTACTTC.

This clone appeared a few times. J is TRBJ2-1 and V is TRBV2; D gene ambiguous. Germline CDR1 is SNHLY and CDR2 is FYNNEI. V was trimmed by 7 bases and J by 2 bases, leaving 12 bases between them. The CDR3 has 14 amino acids. The CDR3 here is CASKPGLTYNEQFF. Written as DNA, the CDR3 is TGTGCCAGCAAGCCAGGCCTGACCTACAATGAGCAGTTCTTC.

CDR3: CASSLPRRSGNTIYF. In DNA, the CDR3 is TGTGCCAGCAGCTTACCCAGAAGATCTGGAAACACCATATATTTT. The V gene is TRBV7-2, the J gene TRBJ1-3; D ambiguous. The germline CDR1 and CDR2 sequences are SGHTA and FQGNSA. Trimming stripped 2 bases from V and 1 base from J, with 9 bases between. This CDR3 region has 15 residues.

The CDR3 loop is CASSGRLAGAGETQYF. For the CDR3, the DNA is TGTGCCAGCAGTGGTCGCCTAGCGGGGGCCGGAGAGACCCAGTACTTC. This chain joins TRBV2 and TRBJ2-5; 10 positions match TRBD2. Germline V gene data show CDR1 as SNHLY and CDR2 as FYNNEI. Trimming cost V 4 bases and J 4 bases; bases outside gene matches: 9. The CDR3 is 16 amino acids.

This clone was recorded a few times. V usage is TRBV6-5 and J usage is TRBJ2-7; 8 bases line up with TRBD2. Trimming removed 2 bases from V and 0 bases from J; junction bases left unmatched: 3. There are 15 residues in the CDR3. CDR1 MNHEY and CDR2 SVGAGI come from the germline V gene. The DNA for the CDR3 is TGTGCCAGCAGTTACGGGGCGGGGGGCTCCTACGAGCAGTACTTC. Translated: CASSYGAGGSYEQYF.